A selection of T cell receptor beta chains follows, all from one sample in a study of ipilimumab plus nivolumab after autologous stem cell transplantation. Method: immunoSEQ multiplex PCR; TCRdb's copy keeps in-frame clones and lacks some. The profile shows 8,500 to 11,000 clones, around 73% of them singletons. This sample comprised PBMCs, obtained in a trial of ipilimumab plus nivolumab as post-transplant consolidation. The receptors derive from a male donor with diffuse large B-cell lymphoma. CDR3s include the opening cysteine and the closing phenylalanine or tryptophan. D genes are given only for firm matches. Only part of the rows carry a size: once, few, many, or a class if the clone is expanded.

clone_size j_call v_call d_call cdr3_aa cdr3_nt
- TRBJ2-7 TRBV4-2 TRBD1 CASSHPGQLSYVEQYF TGTGCCAGCAGCCACCCGGGACAGCTCTCCTACGTGGAGCAGTACTTC
- TRBJ1-2 TRBV19 - CASSLAGQTYGYTF TGTGCCAGTAGCTTGGCAGGACAGACATATGGCTACACCTTC
few TRBJ2-5 TRBV5-1 - CASSLTGLETQYF TGCGCCAGCAGCTTGACTGGCTTGGAGACCCAGTACTTC
few TRBJ2-1 TRBV7-3 TRBD2 CASSLLRGGYNEQFF TGTGCCAGCAGCTTACTTCGGGGGGGATACAATGAGCAGTTCTTC
- TRBJ2-7 TRBV5-4 TRBD1 CASSRGTGGYEQYF TGTGCCAGCAGCCGAGGGACAGGGGGCTACGAGCAGTACTTC
once TRBJ1-2 TRBV27 - CASRPLGQLNYGYTF TGTGCCAGCAGGCCGCTAGGGCAGCTTAACTATGGCTACACCTTC
once TRBJ1-1 TRBV18 TRBD1 CASSPFATGGNTEAFF TGTGCCAGCTCACCATTTGCAACAGGGGGTAACACTGAAGCTTTCTTT
- TRBJ1-6 TRBV19 TRBD1 CASTGQNNSPLHF TGTGCCAGTACGGGACAGAATAATTCACCCCTCCACTTT
- TRBJ2-5 TRBV7-3 TRBD1 CASSPGQQETQYF TGTGCCAGCAGCCCGGGACAGCAAGAGACCCAGTACTTC
medium-sized TRBJ1-5 TRBV7-8 - CASSPQGPNQPQHF TGTGCCAGCAGCCCCCAGGGCCCCAATCAGCCCCAGCATTTT
- TRBJ1-6 TRBV7-9 - CASSLEVGSPLHF TGTGCCAGCAGCTTAGAGGTGGGTTCACCCCTCCACTTT
- TRBJ1-2 TRBV6-6 - CASSYLDYGYTF TGTGCCAGCAGTTACTTGGACTATGGCTACACCTTC
large TRBJ1-6 TRBV27 TRBD1 CASSGQGSSYNSPLHF TGTGCCAGCTCGGGACAGGGAAGCTCCTATAATTCACCCCTCCACTTT
- TRBJ2-7 TRBV10-3 - CAISVTPSASYEQYF TGTGCCATCAGTGTGACCCCTAGCGCCTCCTACGAGCAGTACTTC
- TRBJ2-2 TRBV7-2 TRBD1 CASSLVGQGASGELFF TGTGCCAGCAGCTTAGTGGGACAGGGGGCAAGCGGGGAGCTGTTTTTT
- TRBJ1-2 TRBV10-3 - CAISRDGFNYGYTF TGTGCCATCAGTAGGGACGGATTTAACTATGGCTACACCTTC
- TRBJ2-7 TRBV19 - CASSIAGAGAIRYEQYF TGTGCCAGTAGTATAGCCGGCGCGGGGGCAATCAGGTACGAGCAGTACTTC
few TRBJ1-3 TRBV4-3 - CASSQDRRDGNTIYF TGCGCCAGCAGCCAAGATCGCAGAGACGGAAACACCATATATTTT
- TRBJ1-6 TRBV4-1 TRBD1 CASSQPPGTANSPLHF TGCGCCAGCAGCCAGCCCCCCGGGACAGCTAATTCACCCCTCCACTTT
once TRBJ1-5 TRBV6-6 - CASSPPWGQPQHF TGTGCCAGCAGCCCCCCTTGGGGCCAGCCCCAGCATTTT
once TRBJ2-5 TRBV2 - CASQPEPGGGPQETQYF TGTGCCAGCCAACCGGAGCCTGGGGGGGGGCCCCAAGAGACCCAGTACTTC
- TRBJ2-1 TRBV19 TRBD1 CASSPRDSFNEQFF TGTGCCAGTAGTCCCCGGGACAGCTTCAATGAGCAGTTCTTC
- TRBJ1-2 TRBV6-5 - CASSYSWRGGGYTF TGTGCCAGCAGTTACTCGTGGAGGGGTGGCGGCTACACCTTC
- TRBJ1-5 TRBV18 - CASSPGGNQPQHF TGTGCCAGCTCACCTGGGGGGAATCAGCCCCAGCATTTT
- TRBJ1-3 TRBV7-9 - CASSSRYSGNTIYF TGTGCCAGCAGCTCCAGATACTCTGGAAACACCATATATTTT
- TRBJ2-3 TRBV25-1 TRBD2 CASSEYGGGATDTQYF TGTGCCAGCAGTGAATATGGCGGGGGGGCCACAGATACGCAGTATTTT
- TRBJ1-2 TRBV27 TRBD1 CASSSLQGSSADGYTF TGTGCCAGCAGTTCTTTACAGGGGAGTAGTGCGGATGGCTACACCTTC
few TRBJ2-7 TRBV7-8 - CASSLSVYEQYF TGTGCCAGCAGCTTGTCAGTCTACGAGCAGTACTTC
- TRBJ2-2 TRBV7-2 - CASSFGTGTGELFF TGTGCCAGCAGCTTTGGGACGGGGACCGGGGAGCTGTTTTTT
- TRBJ2-7 TRBV9 TRBD2 CASTPGLAPSEQYF TGTGCCAGCACCCCGGGACTAGCTCCCTCCGAGCAGTACTTC
- TRBJ2-7 TRBV7-6 TRBD1 CASSLALRGPPYEQYF TGTGCCAGCAGCTTAGCGCTCAGGGGGCCCCCCTACGAGCAGTACTTC
- TRBJ1-5 TRBV6-1 - CASNFGPASNQPQHF -
medium-sized TRBJ2-2 TRBV9 TRBD2 CASSTHGGASGELFF TGTGCCAGCAGTACCCACGGGGGGGCCTCCGGGGAGCTGTTTTTT
- TRBJ2-2 TRBV7-9 - CASRYGGLDTGELFF TGTGCCAGCAGATACGGCGGCTTGGACACCGGGGAGCTGTTTTTT
- TRBJ2-3 TRBV5-6 TRBD2 CASSLFGTSGGTDTQYF TGTGCCAGCAGCTTGTTCGGGACTAGCGGGGGCACAGATACGCAGTATTTT
few TRBJ1-2 TRBV6-5 - CASSYQQTRYGYTF TGTGCCAGCAGTTATCAACAGACCCGCTATGGCTACACCTTC
- TRBJ2-1 TRBV14 - CASSQATSEYSSYNEQFF TGTGCCAGCAGCCAAGCCACATCAGAGTATAGCTCCTACAATGAGCAGTTCTTC
- TRBJ1-3 TRBV9 - CASRGKVGEMTGNTIYF TGTGCCAGCAGAGGAAAAGTCGGGGAGATGACTGGAAACACCATATATTTT
few TRBJ2-1 TRBV6-4 TRBD2 CASSDSSGDNEQFF TGTGCCAGCAGTGACTCTAGCGGGGACAATGAGCAGTTCTTC
- TRBJ1-1 TRBV4-3 TRBD1 CASSQDVEGGGPGTEAFF TGCGCCAGCAGCCAAGACGTCGAAGGGGGCGGGCCGGGTACTGAAGCTTTCTTT
- TRBJ1-1 TRBV5-4 TRBD1 CASSLGDRVGTEAFF TGTGCCAGCAGCTTGGGGGACAGGGTCGGCACTGAAGCTTTCTTT
- TRBJ2-7 TRBV5-6 - CASSLRYEQYF TGTGCCAGCAGCTTGCGATACGAGCAGTACTTC
- TRBJ1-5 TRBV5-1 - CASSWAPGSYQPQHF TGCGCCAGCAGCTGGGCCCCGGGGAGTTATCAGCCCCAGCATTTT
- TRBJ1-5 TRBV7-2 - CASSLVTSNQPQHF TGTGCCAGCAGCTTGGTTACTAGCAATCAGCCCCAGCATTTT
- TRBJ2-7 TRBV28 TRBD2 CASTSPGGNSYEQYF TGTGCCAGCACCTCCCCGGGAGGGAACTCCTACGAGCAGTACTTC
- TRBJ2-1 TRBV6-5 TRBD2 CASRQAGSSYNEQFF TGTGCCAGCAGGCAAGCGGGGAGCTCCTACAATGAGCAGTTCTTC
- TRBJ1-2 TRBV28 - CASRDSVAGGYTF TGTGCCAGCAGAGATTCGGTGGCGGGAGGCTACACCTTC
- TRBJ2-7 TRBV2 TRBD2 CASSEIGGGYEQYF TGTGCCAGCAGTGAAATCGGCGGGGGCTACGAGCAGTACTTC